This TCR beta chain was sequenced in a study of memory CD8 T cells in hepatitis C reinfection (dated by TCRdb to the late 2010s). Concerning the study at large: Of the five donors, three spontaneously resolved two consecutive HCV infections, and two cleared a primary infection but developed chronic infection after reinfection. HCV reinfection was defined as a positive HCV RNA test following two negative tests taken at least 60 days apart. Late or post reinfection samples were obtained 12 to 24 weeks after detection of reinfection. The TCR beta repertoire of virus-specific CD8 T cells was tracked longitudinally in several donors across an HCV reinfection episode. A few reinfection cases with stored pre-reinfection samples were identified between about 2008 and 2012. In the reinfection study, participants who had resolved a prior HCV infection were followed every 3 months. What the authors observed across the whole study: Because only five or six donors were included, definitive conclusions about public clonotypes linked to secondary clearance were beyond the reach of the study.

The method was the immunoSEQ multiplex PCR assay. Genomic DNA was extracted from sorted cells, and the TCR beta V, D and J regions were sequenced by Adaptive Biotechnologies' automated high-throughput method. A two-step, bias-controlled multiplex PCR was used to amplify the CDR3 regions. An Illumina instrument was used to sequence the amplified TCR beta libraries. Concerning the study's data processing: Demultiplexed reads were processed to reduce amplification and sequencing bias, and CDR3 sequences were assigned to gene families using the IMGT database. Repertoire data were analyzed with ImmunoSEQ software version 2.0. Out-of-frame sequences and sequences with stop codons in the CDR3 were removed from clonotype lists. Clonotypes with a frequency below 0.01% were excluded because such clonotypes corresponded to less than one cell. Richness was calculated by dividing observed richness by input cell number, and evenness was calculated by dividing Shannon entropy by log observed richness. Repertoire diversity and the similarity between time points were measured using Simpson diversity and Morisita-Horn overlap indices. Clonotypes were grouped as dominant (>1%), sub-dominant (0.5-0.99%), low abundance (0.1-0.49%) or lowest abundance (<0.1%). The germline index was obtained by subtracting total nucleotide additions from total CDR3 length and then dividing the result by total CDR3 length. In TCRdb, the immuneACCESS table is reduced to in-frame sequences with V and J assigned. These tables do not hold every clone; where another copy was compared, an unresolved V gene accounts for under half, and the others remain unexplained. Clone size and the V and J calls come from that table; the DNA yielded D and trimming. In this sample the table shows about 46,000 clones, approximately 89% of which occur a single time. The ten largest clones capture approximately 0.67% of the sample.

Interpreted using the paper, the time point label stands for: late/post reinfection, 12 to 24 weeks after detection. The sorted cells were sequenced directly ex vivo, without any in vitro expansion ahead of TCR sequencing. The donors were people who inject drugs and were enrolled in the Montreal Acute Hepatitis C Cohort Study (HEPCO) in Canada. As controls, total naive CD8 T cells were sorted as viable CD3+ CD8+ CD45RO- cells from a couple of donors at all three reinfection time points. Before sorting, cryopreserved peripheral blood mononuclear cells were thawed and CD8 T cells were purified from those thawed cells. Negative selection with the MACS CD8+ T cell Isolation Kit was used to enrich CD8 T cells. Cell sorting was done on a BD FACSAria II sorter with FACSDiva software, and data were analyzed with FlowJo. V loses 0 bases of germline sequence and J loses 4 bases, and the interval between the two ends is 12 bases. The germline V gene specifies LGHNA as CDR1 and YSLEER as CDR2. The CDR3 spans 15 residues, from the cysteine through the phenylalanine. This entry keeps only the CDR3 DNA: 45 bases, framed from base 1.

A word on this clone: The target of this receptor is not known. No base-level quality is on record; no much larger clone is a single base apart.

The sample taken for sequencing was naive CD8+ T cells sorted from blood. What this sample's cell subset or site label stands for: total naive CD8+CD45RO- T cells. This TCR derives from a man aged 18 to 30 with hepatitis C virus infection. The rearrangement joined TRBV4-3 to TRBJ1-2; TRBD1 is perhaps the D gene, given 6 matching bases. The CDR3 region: CASSQDQGPGYGYTF. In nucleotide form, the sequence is TGCGCCAGCAGCCAAGATCAGGGGCCGGGCTATGGCTACACCTTC.